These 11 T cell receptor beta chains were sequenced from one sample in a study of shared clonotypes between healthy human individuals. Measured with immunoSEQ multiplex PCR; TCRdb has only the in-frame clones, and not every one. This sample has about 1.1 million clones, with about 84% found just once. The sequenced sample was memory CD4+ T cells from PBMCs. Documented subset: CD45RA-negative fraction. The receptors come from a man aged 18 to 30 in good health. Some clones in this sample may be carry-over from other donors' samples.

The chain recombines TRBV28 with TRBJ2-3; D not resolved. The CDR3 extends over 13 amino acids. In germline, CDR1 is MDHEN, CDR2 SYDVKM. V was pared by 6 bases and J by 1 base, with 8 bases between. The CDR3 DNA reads TGTGCCAGCAGGAGACTGCGCACAGATACGCAGTATTTT. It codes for CASRRLRTDTQYF.

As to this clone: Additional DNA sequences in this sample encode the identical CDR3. Here the CDR3 DNA reads TGCGCCAGCAGCTTAACGGGGAACACTGAAGCTTTCTTT. The encoded protein is CASSLTGNTEAFF. The rearrangement links TRBV5-1 to TRBJ1-1, with D unresolved. This CDR3 region has 13 residues. CDR1 is SGHRS and CDR2 is YFSETQ in the germline V gene. The V end was cut by 2 bases, the J end by 1 base, with 6 bases between.

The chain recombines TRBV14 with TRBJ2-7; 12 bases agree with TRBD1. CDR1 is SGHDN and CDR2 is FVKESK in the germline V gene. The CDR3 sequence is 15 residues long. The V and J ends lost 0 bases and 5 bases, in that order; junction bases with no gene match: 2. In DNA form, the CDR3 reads TGTGCCAGCAGCCAAGATGGGACAGGGGGCAACGAGCAGTACTTC. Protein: CASSQDGTGGNEQYF.

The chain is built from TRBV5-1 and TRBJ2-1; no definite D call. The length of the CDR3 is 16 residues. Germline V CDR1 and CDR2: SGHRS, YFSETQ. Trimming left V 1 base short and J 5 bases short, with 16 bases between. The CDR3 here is CASSLRGQISNNEQFF. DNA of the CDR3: TGCGCCAGCAGCTTGCGTGGTCAAATAAGCAACAATGAGCAGTTCTTC. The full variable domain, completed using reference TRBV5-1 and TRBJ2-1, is KAGVTQTPRYLIKTRGQQVTLSCSPISGHRSVSWYQQTPGQGLQFLFEYFSETQRNKGNFPGRFSGRQFSNSRSEMNVSTLELGDSALYLCASSLRGQISNNEQFFGPGTRLTVL.

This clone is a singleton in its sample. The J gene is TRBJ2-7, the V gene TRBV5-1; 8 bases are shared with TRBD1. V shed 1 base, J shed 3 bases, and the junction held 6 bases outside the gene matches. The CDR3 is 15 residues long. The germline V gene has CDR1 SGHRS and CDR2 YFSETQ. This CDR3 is CASSLRAGGGYEQYF. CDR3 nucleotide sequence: TGCGCCAGCAGCTTGCGTGCAGGGGGCGGCTACGAGCAGTACTTC.

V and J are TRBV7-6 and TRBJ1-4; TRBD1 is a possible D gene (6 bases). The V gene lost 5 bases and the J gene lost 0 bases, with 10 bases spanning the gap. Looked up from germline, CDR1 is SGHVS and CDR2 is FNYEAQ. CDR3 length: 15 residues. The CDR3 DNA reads TGTGCCAGCAGCAAGGGGGATGCAACTAATGAAAAACTGTTTTTT. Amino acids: CASSKGDATNEKLFF.

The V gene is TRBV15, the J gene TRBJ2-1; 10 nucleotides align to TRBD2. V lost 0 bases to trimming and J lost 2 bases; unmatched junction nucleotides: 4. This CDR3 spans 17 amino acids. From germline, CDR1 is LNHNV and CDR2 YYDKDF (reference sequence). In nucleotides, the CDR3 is TGTGCCACCAGCAGAGACAGAACTAGCGGGGCCTACAATGAGCAGTTCTTC. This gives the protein CATSRDRTSGAYNEQFF.

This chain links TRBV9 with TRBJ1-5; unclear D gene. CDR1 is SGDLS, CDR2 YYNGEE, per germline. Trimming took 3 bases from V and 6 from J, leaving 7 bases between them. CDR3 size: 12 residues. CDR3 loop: CASSGGRQPQHF. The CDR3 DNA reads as TGTGCCAGCAGCGGTGGCCGTCAGCCCCAGCATTTT.

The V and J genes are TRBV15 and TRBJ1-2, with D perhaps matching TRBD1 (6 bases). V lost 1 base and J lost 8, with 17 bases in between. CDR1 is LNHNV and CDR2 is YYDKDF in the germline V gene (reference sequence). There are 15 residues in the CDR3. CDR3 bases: TGTGCCACCAGCAGAGGTTTGGGCAGGGGCGAGGGCTACACCTTC. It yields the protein CATSRGLGRGEGYTF.

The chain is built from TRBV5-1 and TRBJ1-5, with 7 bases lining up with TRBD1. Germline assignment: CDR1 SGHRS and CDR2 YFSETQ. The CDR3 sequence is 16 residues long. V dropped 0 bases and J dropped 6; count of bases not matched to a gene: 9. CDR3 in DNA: TGCGCCAGCAGCTTGGCCCCGTTAGGGGGCGGTCAGCCCCAGCATTTT. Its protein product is CASSLAPLGGGQPQHF.

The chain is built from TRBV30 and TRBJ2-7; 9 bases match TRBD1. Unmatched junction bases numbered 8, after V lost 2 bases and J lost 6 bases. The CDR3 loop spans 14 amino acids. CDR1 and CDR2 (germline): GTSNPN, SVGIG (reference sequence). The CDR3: CAWSHRGLGGEQYF. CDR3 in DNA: TGTGCCTGGAGTCACAGGGGGCTGGGCGGCGAGCAGTACTTC.